A single sample gave rise to the 31 T cell receptor beta chains below, sequenced in a study of blood T cell repertoires in COVID-19 (dated by TCRdb to the early 2020s). Library construction relied on the immunoSEQ multiplex PCR assay. Drawn from immuneACCESS, this table holds only the in-frame rearrangements with V and J called that TCRdb kept. Clones are partly lost; checked studies trace under half to an unresolved V gene and leave the rest unexplained. The sample records approximately 250,000 clones, approximately 90% of which are singletons. The ten top clones hold over 3.5% of the sample. The sample taken for sequencing was PBMCs or T cells enriched from blood (not recorded which). These receptors were taken from a woman aged 25 to 39 with acute COVID-19.

The chain recombines TRBV6-6 with TRBJ2-7; TRBD2 matches 12 bases. V was pared by 5 bases and J by 1 base, with 15 bases of the junction left unmatched. CDR3 length equals 19 residues. Germline V gives CDR1 MNHNY, CDR2 SVGAGI (reference sequence). The DNA for the CDR3 is TGTGCCAGCAGTCCCTGGGAAGTAACTAGCGGGAGGAAATCCTACGAGCAGTACTTC. It encodes CASSPWEVTSGRKSYEQYF.

This clone appeared a single time. The chain has TRBV6-5 and TRBJ2-3, with 7 positions matching TRBD1. Looked up from germline, CDR1 is MNHEY and CDR2 is SVGAGI. The CDR3 is made up of 15 amino acids. The V gene end was trimmed by 0 bases and the J gene end by 6 bases; junction bases not matched to a gene: 6. CDR3 nucleotide sequence: TGTGCCAGCAGTTACTCGAGGGGGCGAGTCGATACGCAGTATTTT. This sequence encodes CASSYSRGRVDTQYF.

This clone was found a few times. The chain combines TRBV28 with TRBJ2-1; 13 nucleotides align to TRBD2. The junction had 9 bases not matched to a gene; V was cut back by 6 bases and J by 7 bases. The germline V gene encodes CDR1 MDHEN and CDR2 SYDVKM. This CDR3 is built from 16 residues. In DNA form, the CDR3 reads TGTGCCAGCAGATACTGGACTAGCGGGAGTTTGAATGAGCAGTTCTTC. It translates to CASRYWTSGSLNEQFF.

This clone was seen just once. This chain connects TRBV18 to TRBJ1-3, with D possibly TRBD1 on 6 matching bases. Germline values: CDR1 KGHSH, CDR2 LQKENI. Trimming removed 4 bases from V and 4 bases from J, with 14 bases in between. The CDR3 runs to 15 residues. CDR3 amino acids: CASSRITGTGNTIYF. The CDR3 bases are TGTGCCAGCTCACGGATCACAGGGACCGGAAACACCATATATTTT.

The chain links TRBV11-2 to TRBJ2-7; D is ambiguous. The V gene's germline CDR1 is SGHAT and CDR2 FQNNGV. Deletions cut 3 bases from V and 0 bases from J, with 6 bases between. The CDR3 is 13 residues long. Here the CDR3 reads CASSFYGSYEQYF. The DNA of the CDR3 is TGTGCCAGCAGCTTTTACGGCTCCTACGAGCAGTACTTC. The variable domain in full, completed from reference TRBV11-2 and TRBJ2-7, reads EAGVAQSPRYKIIEKRQSVAFWCNPISGHATLYWYQQILGQGPKLLIQFQNNGVVDDSQLPKDRFSAERLKGVDSTLKIQPAKLEDSAVYLCASSFYGSYEQYFGPGTRLTVT.

CDR3 protein: CASSQDNGGSNQPQHF. CDR3 in DNA: TGTGCCAGCAGCCAAGATAACGGAGGAAGCAATCAGCCCCAGCATTTT. The chain links TRBV3-1 (or the pseudogene TRBV3-2) to TRBJ1-5; D is ambiguous. CDR1 is LGHDT, CDR2 YNNKEL, per germline (reference sequence). Trimming pared 0 bases from V and 1 base from J, leaving 10 bases between. The CDR3 runs 16 residues.

The rearrangement joins TRBV4-1 to TRBJ2-7; D perhaps matches TRBD1 (6 bases). This CDR3 spans 14 amino acids. Trimming shortened V by 0 bases and J by 7 bases, and 13 bases separated the two germline ends. Germline values: CDR1 MGHRA, CDR2 YSYEKL. CDR3 bases: TGCGCCAGCAGCCAAGATGTGACAGGAGATGAGCAGTACTTC. It specifies CASSQDVTGDEQYF.

The chain joins TRBV30 to TRBJ2-7, with D possibly being TRBD2 (5 bases). Germline loops: CDR1 GTSNPN, CDR2 SVGIG (reference sequence). The CDR3 runs 13 residues. Trimming stripped 0 bases from V and 6 bases from J, with 12 bases between. CDR3 nucleotide sequence: TGTGCCTGGAGTGTCGGGGATCTAGGCGAGCAGTACTTC. It encodes CAWSVGDLGEQYF.

The sample holds one count of this clone. The V and J genes are TRBV7-6 and TRBJ2-7, with D possibly TRBD2 on 5 matching bases. Trimming stripped 5 bases from V and 1 base from J, with 15 bases between. This CDR3 spans 15 amino acids. Germline V gives CDR1 SGHVS, CDR2 FNYEAQ. In DNA form, the CDR3 reads TGTGCCAGCAGCAAGGGAGAAATGGAATCCTACGAGCAGTACTTC. Its protein is CASSKGEMESYEQYF.

V and J are TRBV6-2 or TRBV6-3 and TRBJ2-3, with 7 nucleotides matching TRBD2. The CDR3 consists of 15 residues. The ends lost 6 bases at V and 1 base at J; junction bases unmatched: 7. Germline values: CDR1 MNHEY, CDR2 SVGEGT. CDR3 amino acids: CASSPSGKGTDTQYF. The DNA of the CDR3 is TGTGCCAGCAGCCCGAGCGGGAAGGGCACAGATACGCAGTATTTT.

This clone was counted between two and nine times. The chain has TRBV3-1 (or the pseudogene TRBV3-2) and TRBJ2-3; weak D call: TRBD2 (6 bases). In germline, CDR1 is LGHDT, CDR2 YNNKEL (reference sequence). Trimming removed 6 bases from V and 1 base from J, with 14 bases in between. The CDR3 consists of 15 residues. The CDR3, as DNA: TGTGCCAGCAGTGGGGCGGGGATCGGCACAGATACGCAGTATTTT. Its translation: CASSGAGIGTDTQYF.

A few counts support this clone. The chain uses TRBV7-9 and TRBJ2-1, with 11 positions matching TRBD2. V was pared by 6 bases and J by 2 bases, with 6 bases of the junction left unmatched. Germline CDR1 and CDR2: SEHNR and FQNEAQ (reference sequence). The CDR3 has 16 amino acids. The CDR3 DNA follows: TGTGCCAGCAGTTCACTAGCGGGAGCCGCCTACAATGAGCAGTTCTTC. Its protein product is CASSSLAGAAYNEQFF.

The chain couples TRBV15 to TRBJ2-1; 13 bases map to TRBD2. The CDR3 covers 18 residues. Trimming at V came to 4 bases and at J to 2 bases, leaving 8 bases not matched to a gene. Germline CDR1 and CDR2: LNHNV and YYDKDF (reference sequence). The CDR3 loop reads CATSKPGTSGMAYNEQFF. In DNA form, the CDR3 reads TGTGCCACCAGCAAGCCCGGGACTAGCGGGATGGCCTACAATGAGCAGTTCTTC.

CDR3 in DNA: TGTGCCAGCAGCTTGGGGCTAGAGCTTACCTACAATGAGCAGTTCTTC. It specifies CASSLGLELTYNEQFF. The chain joins TRBV7-6 to TRBJ2-1, with D possibly matching TRBD1 (5 bases). V was trimmed by 3 bases and J by 2 bases, leaving 14 bases between them. The CDR3 extends over 16 amino acids. Germline assignment: CDR1 SGHVS and CDR2 FNYEAQ.

The chain joins TRBV5-5 to TRBJ2-3; 8 bases agree with TRBD2. CDR3 length: 16 residues. The V gene end was trimmed by 0 bases and the J gene end by 2 bases; junction bases not matched to a gene: 5. CDR1 and CDR2 (germline): SGHKS, YYEKEE (reference sequence). Here the CDR3 reads CASSLAGGRLTDTQYF. In DNA, the CDR3 is TGTGCCAGCAGCTTGGCCGGCGGGAGGCTCACAGATACGCAGTATTTT.

This clone appeared a single time. This chain connects TRBV5-1 to TRBJ1-1; D is ambiguous. The CDR3 length is 14 residues. The germline V and J ends were trimmed by 0 bases and 1 base, with 7 bases remaining between them. From germline, CDR1 is SGHRS and CDR2 YFSETQ. The CDR3 DNA reads as TGCGCCAGCAGCTTGGGGGAGGGGAACACTGAAGCTTTCTTT. Translation gives CASSLGEGNTEAFF.

V and J are TRBV29-1 and TRBJ2-7, with 13 bases that match TRBD2. The CDR3 runs 16 residues. Trimming at V came to 4 bases and at J to 6 bases, leaving 12 bases not matched to a gene. CDR1 is SQVTM and CDR2 is ANQGSEA in the germline V gene. CDR3 DNA: TGCAGCGTTGCCCGCTACACTAGCGGGAGGGACAGCGAGCAGTACTTC. Amino acid sequence: CSVARYTSGRDSEQYF.

This chain links TRBV28 with TRBJ1-2, with 7 bases that match TRBD1. Per germline, CDR1 MDHEN and CDR2 SYDVKM. CDR3 length equals 15 residues. J gave up 2 bases and V 4 bases, and 7 bases lay outside the gene matches. The CDR3 loop is CASSSPGTVNYGYTF. The DNA of the CDR3 is TGTGCCAGCAGTTCCCCCGGGACAGTCAACTATGGCTACACCTTC.

J is TRBJ2-1 and V is TRBV27; 10 bases agree with TRBD2. The J segment lost 7 bases and the V segment lost 2 bases, leaving 2 bases of the junction unmatched. The CDR3 loop spans 14 amino acids. Germline loops: CDR1 MNHEY, CDR2 SMNVEV (reference sequence). CDR3 DNA sequence: TGTGCCAGCAGTTTAAGACTAGCGGGTAATGAGCAGTTCTTC. Translating it yields CASSLRLAGNEQFF.

The chain couples TRBV9 to TRBJ2-7, with D perhaps matching TRBD2 (6 bases). The CDR3 is made up of 14 amino acids. Trimming removed 3 bases from V and 2 bases from J, with 12 bases in between. The germline gives CDR1 SGDLS, CDR2 YYNGEE. DNA of the CDR3: TGTGCCAGCAGCGGTACTAGCACAACCTACGAGCAGTACTTC. It yields the protein CASSGTSTTYEQYF.

V usage is TRBV6-1 and J usage is TRBJ2-7, with 7 nucleotides matching TRBD2. Trimming cost V 0 bases and J 4 bases; bases outside gene matches: 6. From germline, CDR1 is MNHNS and CDR2 SASEGT. This CDR3 spans 15 amino acids. DNA of the CDR3: TGTGCCAGCAGTGAAGCCGGGACGGGGGGATACGAGCAGTACTTC. Its translation is CASSEAGTGGYEQYF.

V is TRBV9 and J is TRBJ2-7; a weak D match, TRBD2 (7 bases). CDR1 is SGDLS and CDR2 is YYNGEE in the germline V gene. Trimming left V 4 bases short and J 2 bases short, with 10 bases between. The CDR3 extends over 13 amino acids. The CDR3 loop is CASSPGGPYEQYF. The CDR3 DNA follows: TGTGCCAGCAGCCCCGGGGGGCCCTACGAGCAGTACTTC.

The chain uses TRBV24-1 and TRBJ2-2; perhaps TRBD2 as D (5 bases). The germline CDR1 and CDR2 sequences are KGHDR and SFDVKD. The CDR3 is 15 residues long. V lost 3 bases and J lost 4, with 11 bases in between. DNA for the CDR3: TGTGCCACCAGTGATCTGGGAGTGGGCACCGGGGAGCTGTTTTTT. It codes for CATSDLGVGTGELFF.

The genes are TRBV6-4 and TRBJ2-3, with TRBD2 matching over 10 bases. There are 16 residues in the CDR3. Germline CDR1 MRHNA, CDR2 SNTAGT. V lost 0 bases, J lost 4 bases, and 4 bases stayed unmatched. CDR3 in amino acids: CASSDSPAGGPDTQYF. Here the CDR3 DNA reads TGTGCCAGCAGTGACTCGCCAGCGGGAGGGCCAGATACGCAGTATTTT.

The chain has TRBV30 and TRBJ2-4; 10 nucleotides agree with TRBD2. CDR1 and CDR2 (germline): GTSNPN, SVGIG (reference sequence). V lost 0 bases, J lost 0 bases, and 8 bases stayed unmatched. The CDR3 runs to 18 residues. The CDR3 coding sequence is TGTGCCTGGAGTGTTACAGCGGGAGGGCCACTAGCCAAAAACATTCAGTACTTC. Translating it yields CAWSVTAGGPLAKNIQYF.

V usage is TRBV3-1 (or the pseudogene TRBV3-2) and J usage is TRBJ1-4; TRBD1 matches 7 bases. Germline trimming cut 1 base from V and 7 bases from J; bases unmatched to any gene: 6. Germline CDR1 and CDR2: LGHDT and YNNKEL (reference sequence). The CDR3 is made up of 15 amino acids. The CDR3 bases are TGTGCCAGCAGCCAAGGTCCAGGGGGGAGTGAAAAACTGTTTTTT. Protein: CASSQGPGGSEKLFF.

This sequence joins TRBV6-1 and TRBJ1-3, with D perhaps matching TRBD1 (5 bases). Germline assignment: CDR1 MNHNS and CDR2 SASEGT. The V and J ends lost 1 base and 8 bases respectively, with 12 bases between them. This CDR3 comprises 14 residues. CDR3 in amino acids: CASSEGAGLDTIYF. Written as DNA, the CDR3 is TGTGCCAGCAGTGAAGGAGCAGGGCTCGACACCATATATTTT.

The chain joins TRBV4-2 to TRBJ2-3; weak D call: TRBD2 (6 bases). The CDR3 consists of 12 residues. CDR1 is LGHNA and CDR2 is YNFKEQ in the germline V gene. V was pared by 4 bases and J by 4 bases, with 6 bases between. The CDR3 is CASSREADTQYF. In DNA form, the CDR3 reads TGTGCCAGCAGCCGGGAGGCAGATACGCAGTATTTT.

The chain is built from TRBV10-3 and TRBJ1-1, with 7 positions matching TRBD1. J lost 1 base, V lost 9 bases, and 8 bases had no gene match. This CDR3 contains 14 residues. Germline V gene sequence: CDR1 ENHRY, CDR2 SYGVKD. CDR3 nucleotide sequence: TGTGCCATGAGTTTGGGACAGAGGAACACTGAAGCTTTCTTT. This translates into CAMSLGQRNTEAFF.

The chain recombines TRBV28 with TRBJ1-1; tentatively, D is TRBD1 (5 bases). The CDR3 is 15 amino acids. V gave up 5 bases and J gave up 3 bases, with 16 bases separating them. In germline, CDR1 is MDHEN, CDR2 SYDVKM. CDR3 bases: TGTGCCAGCAGTGAACGCAATCAGGGATACACTGAAGCTTTCTTT. Amino acid sequence: CASSERNQGYTEAFF.

This rearrangement joins TRBV28 to TRBJ2-7, with 8 nucleotides matching TRBD2. Germline V CDR1 and CDR2: MDHEN, SYDVKM. Germline trimming cut 3 bases from V and 9 bases from J; bases unmatched to any gene: 19. The length of the CDR3 is 17 residues. CDR3 DNA sequence: TGTGCCAGCAGTTTGCAAGGCTGGGTAGCGGGGCCGTCCTTGCAGTACTTC. Translation: CASSLQGWVAGPSLQYF.